The clone carrying this TCR beta chain was seen a single time. Its antigen remains unknown. Each patient experienced a relapse that followed autologous stem cell transplantation, and brentuximab vedotin exposure varied. Investigators isolated CD4+ T cells from thawed PBMCs through magnetic negative selection. V trimming: 2 bases; J trimming: 0 bases; junction bases outside the gene matches: 8. Germline CDR1 SGHDT, CDR2 YYEEEE. The CDR3 extends over 17 amino acids. The data were obtained in a study of PD-1 blockade in classical Hodgkin lymphoma. Repertoires were generated with immunoSEQ multiplex PCR, while TCRdb's copy carries only in-frame clones and drops some. The table has tens of thousands of clones, about 83% seen once. Points from the study as a whole: Significantly greater TCR diversity emerged by C4D1 in CD4+ cells but not CD8+ cells. Baseline diversity resembling that of newly diagnosed patients was seen in complete responders. What caused the repertoire differences, perhaps disease activity or prior therapy, remains undefined.

Material: CD4+ T cells from blood, obtained at baseline. This TCR came from a human donor with classical Hodgkin lymphoma. The V and J genes are TRBV5-6 and TRBJ2-3, with 8 bases aligning to TRBD2. This CDR3 is CASSFRAGATSTDTQYF. In DNA form, the CDR3 reads TGTGCCAGCAGCTTTAGAGCGGGGGCCACTAGCACAGATACGCAGTATTTT.